The clone carrying this T cell receptor beta chain was observed many times. What it binds is unknown. Unique molecular identifiers were used to barcode this TCRbeta library. TCRdb re-called the PCR reads through MiXCR, storing one row per CDR3 protein. The data hold several thousand distinct CDR3 sequences, with about 12% observed a single time. This entry belongs to a study of T-cell reconstitution after alpha-beta-depleted transplantation in children. The V segment lost 3 bases and the J segment 6 bases; nucleotides outside the gene matches: 8. This CDR3 comprises 15 residues. Germline CDR1 DFQATT, CDR2 SNEGSKA (reference sequence). Study-wide points: The main origin of T-cell counts and diversity one year after transplant was newly produced T cells.

The starting material was PBMCs, mostly from graft donor cells, obtained 60 days after TCRalphabeta/CD19-depleted stem cell transplant. This receptor was obtained from a patient under 10 years old who had a stem cell transplant for inherited bone marrow failure, so the T cells may come from the graft donor. This chain connects TRBV20-1 to TRBJ2-1; 10 bases match TRBD2. The CDR3 here is CSASFSSGSSNEQFF. CDR3 DNA sequence: TGCAGTGCTAGTTTCTCTAGCGGGAGTAGCAATGAGCAGTTCTTC.